The clone carrying this T cell receptor beta chain was found a few times. Its antigen is as yet unknown. In germline, CDR1 is MNHEY, CDR2 SVGAGI. Trimming pared 5 bases from V and 0 bases from J, leaving 13 bases between. This CDR3 contains 15 residues. It was with a sample-barcoded 5' primer and a J-beta primer mix that a second PCR of roughly 6 to 11 cycles was run. TCRdb itself ran the 5' RACE reads through MiXCR, one entry per CDR3 protein. Here the sample spans about 840,000 distinct CDR3 sequences, under 35% being singletons. This sample was taken from a study of blood T cells in healthy people across ages. Study results and caveats: Naive CD4+ cells and diversity were both higher in long-lived donors than in aged donors.

The same sample was also studied in work on T cells of mothers and their children. That source notes: Similar effects of thymic selection on TCR recombination output were recorded in related and unrelated pairs.

The chain couples TRBV6-5 to TRBJ1-2; a possible D gene is TRBD1 (6 bases). The clonotype originates from a woman in her 40s in good health. The material sequenced was blood. CDR3 region: CASSRGGFANYGYTF. As DNA, the CDR3 is TGTGCCAGCAGTCGAGGGGGGTTTGCTAACTATGGCTACACCTTC.